This TCR beta chain was captured by sequencing in a study of shared clonotypes between healthy human individuals. Produced via immunoSEQ multiplex PCR; TCRdb's table is partial and in-frame only. The sample contains about 1.1 million clones, roughly 77% of which appear only once. A note on this clone: This CDR3 is also generated by other DNA sequences in the sample.

The length of the CDR3 is 11 residues. Germline-derived CDR1 and CDR2 are KGHSH and LQKENI. The ends were cut back, 2 bases at V and 5 bases at J, with 4 bases in the middle. The sequence derives from a man younger than 35 in good health. Some clones in this sample may be carry-over from other donors' samples. V is TRBV18 and J is TRBJ2-7; no clear D. Specimen: memory CD4+ T cells from PBMCs. Stated subset: CD45RA-negative fraction. The CDR3 region is CASSPENEQYF. CDR3 sequence (DNA): TGTGCCAGCTCACCAGAAAACGAGCAGTACTTC.